Each of the 4 T cell receptor beta chains below was sequenced from the same sample in a study of blood T cell repertoires in COVID-19. Data came from immunoSEQ multiplex PCR; TCRdb stores just in-frame clones and leaves some out. The sample lists around 300,000 clones, 70% to 90% seen once, with 3% in the top ten. Sequences were obtained from peripheral blood. These receptors originate from a woman in her thirties with active or convalescent COVID-19.

This clone has just a few counts. The genes are TRBV12-2 and TRBJ1-5. TRBV12-2 is a documented pseudogene. The CDR3 runs 14 residues. CDR3 sequence (DNA): TGTGCTCAAAGGGAGCTAAGATGCAATCAGCCCCAGCATTTT. This gives the protein CAQRELRCNQPQHF.

The chain recombines TRBV7-2 with TRBJ2-1; no reliable D call. The length of the CDR3 is 13 residues. The V end was cut by 1 base, the J end by 14 bases, with 15 bases between. Per the germline V gene, CDR1 is SGHTA and CDR2 is FQGNSA. CDR3 DNA sequence: TGTGCCAGCAGCTTAGATCGTCCGGCGGTCAAGTTCTTC. Translated, it gives CASSLDRPAVKFF.

V and J are TRBV5-5 and TRBJ1-1; no clear D gene. Trimming stripped 1 base from V and 1 base from J, with 5 bases between. The germline gives CDR1 SGHKS, CDR2 YYEKEE (reference sequence). The CDR3 has 13 amino acids. CDR3 sequence: CASSLYPNTEAFF. The CDR3 DNA reads TGTGCCAGCAGCTTGTATCCGAACACTGAAGCTTTCTTT.

This chain joins TRBV10-1 and TRBJ1-2; 9 bases are a match to TRBD1. Germline values: CDR1 WNHNN, CDR2 SYGVQD (reference sequence). Losses at the gene ends were 4 bases for V and 3 bases for J; bases not matched to a gene: 12. This CDR3 spans 17 amino acids. The CDR3 region is CASSASGTGMLHYGYTF. The CDR3 bases are TGCGCCAGCAGTGCGTCCGGGACAGGGATGTTACACTATGGCTACACCTTC.